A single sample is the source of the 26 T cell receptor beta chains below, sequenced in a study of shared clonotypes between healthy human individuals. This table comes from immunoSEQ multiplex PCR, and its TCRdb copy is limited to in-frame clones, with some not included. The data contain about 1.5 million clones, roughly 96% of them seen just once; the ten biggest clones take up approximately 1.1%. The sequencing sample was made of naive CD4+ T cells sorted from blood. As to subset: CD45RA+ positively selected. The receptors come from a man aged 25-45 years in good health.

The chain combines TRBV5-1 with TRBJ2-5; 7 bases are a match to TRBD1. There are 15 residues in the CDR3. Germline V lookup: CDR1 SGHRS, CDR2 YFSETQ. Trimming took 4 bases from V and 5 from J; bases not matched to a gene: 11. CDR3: CASSPKTGVGETQYF. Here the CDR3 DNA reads TGCGCCAGCAGCCCAAAAACAGGGGTGGGCGAGACCCAGTACTTC. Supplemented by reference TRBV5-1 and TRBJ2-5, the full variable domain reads KAGVTQTPRYLIKTRGQQVTLSCSPISGHRSVSWYQQTPGQGLQFLFEYFSETQRNKGNFPGRFSGRQFSNSRSEMNVSTLELGDSALYLCASSPKTGVGETQYFGPGTRLLVL.

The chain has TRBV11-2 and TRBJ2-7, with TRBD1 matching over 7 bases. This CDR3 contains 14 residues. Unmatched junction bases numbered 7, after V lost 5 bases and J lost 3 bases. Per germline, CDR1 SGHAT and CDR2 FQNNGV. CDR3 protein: CASSLWDRNYEQYF. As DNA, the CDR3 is TGTGCCAGCAGCCTCTGGGACAGAAACTACGAGCAGTACTTC.

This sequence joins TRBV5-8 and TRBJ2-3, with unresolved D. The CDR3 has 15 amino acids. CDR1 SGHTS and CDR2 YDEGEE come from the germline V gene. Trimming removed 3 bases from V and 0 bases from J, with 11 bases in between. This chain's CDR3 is CASSSHPRSTDTQYF. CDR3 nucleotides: TGTGCCAGCAGCTCGCACCCTCGAAGCACAGATACGCAGTATTTT.

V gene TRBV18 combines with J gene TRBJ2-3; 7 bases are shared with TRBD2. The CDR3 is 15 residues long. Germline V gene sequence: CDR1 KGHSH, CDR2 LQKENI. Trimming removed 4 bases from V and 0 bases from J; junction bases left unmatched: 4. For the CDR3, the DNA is TGTGCCAGCTCACTTTCTAGCGGCAGCACAGATACGCAGTATTTT. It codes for CASSLSSGSTDTQYF.

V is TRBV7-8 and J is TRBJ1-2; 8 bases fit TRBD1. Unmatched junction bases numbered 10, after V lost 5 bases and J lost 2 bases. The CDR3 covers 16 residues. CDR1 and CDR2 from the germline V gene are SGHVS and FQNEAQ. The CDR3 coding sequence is TGTGCCAGCAGCCCGGGACAGGACGCTCCCAACTATGGCTACACCTTC. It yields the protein CASSPGQDAPNYGYTF.

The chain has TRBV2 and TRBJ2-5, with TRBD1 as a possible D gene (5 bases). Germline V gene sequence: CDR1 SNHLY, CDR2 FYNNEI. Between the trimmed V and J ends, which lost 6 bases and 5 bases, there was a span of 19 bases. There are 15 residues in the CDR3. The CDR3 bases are TGTGCCAGCAGGGACCGATTCAGGGAAGGGGAGACCCAGTACTTC. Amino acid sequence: CASRDRFREGETQYF.

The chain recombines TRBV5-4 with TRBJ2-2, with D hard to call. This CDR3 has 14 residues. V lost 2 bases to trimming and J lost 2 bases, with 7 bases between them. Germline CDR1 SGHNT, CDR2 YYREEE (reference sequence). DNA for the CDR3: TGTGCCAGCAGCTTTGTAGGAAACACCGGGGAGCTGTTTTTT. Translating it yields CASSFVGNTGELFF.

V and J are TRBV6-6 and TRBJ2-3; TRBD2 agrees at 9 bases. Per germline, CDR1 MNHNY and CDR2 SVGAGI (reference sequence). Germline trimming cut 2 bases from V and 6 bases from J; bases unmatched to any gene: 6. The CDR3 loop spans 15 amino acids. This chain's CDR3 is CASSYPSGIGDTQYF. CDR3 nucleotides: TGTGCCAGCAGTTACCCTAGCGGGATTGGGGATACGCAGTATTTT.

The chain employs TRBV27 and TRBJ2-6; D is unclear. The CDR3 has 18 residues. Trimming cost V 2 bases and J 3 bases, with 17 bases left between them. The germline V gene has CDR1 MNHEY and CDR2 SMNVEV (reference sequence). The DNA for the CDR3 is TGTGCCAGCAGTTTAGGCCGACAAGGAGCTATTGGGGCCAACGTCCTGACTTTC. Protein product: CASSLGRQGAIGANVLTF.

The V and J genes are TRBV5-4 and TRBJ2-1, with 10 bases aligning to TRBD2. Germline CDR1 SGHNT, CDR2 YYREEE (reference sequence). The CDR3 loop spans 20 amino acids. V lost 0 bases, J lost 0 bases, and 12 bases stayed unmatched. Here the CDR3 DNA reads TGTGCCAGCAGCTTGGGACTAGCGGGTATAAATGCCCTCTCCTACAATGAGCAGTTCTTC. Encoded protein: CASSLGLAGINALSYNEQFF.

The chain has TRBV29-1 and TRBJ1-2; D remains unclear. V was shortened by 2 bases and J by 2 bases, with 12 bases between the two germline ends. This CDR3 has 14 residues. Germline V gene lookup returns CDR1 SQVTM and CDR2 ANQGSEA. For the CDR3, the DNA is TGCAGCGTTGAACGAGGGTCCAACAACTATGGCTACACCTTC. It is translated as CSVERGSNNYGYTF. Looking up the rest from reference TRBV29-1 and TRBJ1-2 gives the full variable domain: SAVISQKPSRDICQRGTSLTIQCQVDSQVTMMFWYRQQPGQSLTLIATANQGSEATYESGFVIDKFPISRPNLTFSTLTVSNMSPEDSSIYLCSVERGSNNYGYTFGSGTRLTVV.

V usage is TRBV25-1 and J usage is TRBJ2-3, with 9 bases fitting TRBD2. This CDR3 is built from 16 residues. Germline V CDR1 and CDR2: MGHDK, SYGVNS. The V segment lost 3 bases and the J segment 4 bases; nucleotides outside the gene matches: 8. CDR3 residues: CASSDTSGPGADTQYF. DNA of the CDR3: TGTGCCAGCAGTGATACTAGCGGGCCCGGGGCAGATACGCAGTATTTT. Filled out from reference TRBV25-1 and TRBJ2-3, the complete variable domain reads EADIYQTPRYLVIGTGKKITLECSQTMGHDKMYWYQQDPGMELHLIHYSYGVNSTEKGDLSSESTVSRIRTEHFPLTLESARPSHTSQYLCASSDTSGPGADTQYFGPGTRLTVL.

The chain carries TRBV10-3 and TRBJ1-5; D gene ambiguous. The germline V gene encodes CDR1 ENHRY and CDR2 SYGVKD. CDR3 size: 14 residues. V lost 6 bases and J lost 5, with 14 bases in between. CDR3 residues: CAIRSGKGDQPQHF. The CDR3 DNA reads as TGTGCCATCAGGTCGGGCAAGGGCGATCAGCCCCAGCATTTT.

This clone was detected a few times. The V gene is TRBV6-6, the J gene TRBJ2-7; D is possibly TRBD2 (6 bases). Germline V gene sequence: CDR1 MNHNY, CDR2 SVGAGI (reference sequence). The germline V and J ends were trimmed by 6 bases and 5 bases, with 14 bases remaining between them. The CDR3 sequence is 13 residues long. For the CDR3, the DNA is TGTGCCAGCAGAACGGGACTTGCCCACGAGCAGTACTTC. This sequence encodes CASRTGLAHEQYF.

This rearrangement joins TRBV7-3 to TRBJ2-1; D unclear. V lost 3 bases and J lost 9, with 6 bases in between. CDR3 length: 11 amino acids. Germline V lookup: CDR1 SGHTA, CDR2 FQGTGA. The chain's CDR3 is CASSFASEQFF. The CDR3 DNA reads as TGTGCCAGCAGCTTTGCCAGTGAGCAGTTCTTC.

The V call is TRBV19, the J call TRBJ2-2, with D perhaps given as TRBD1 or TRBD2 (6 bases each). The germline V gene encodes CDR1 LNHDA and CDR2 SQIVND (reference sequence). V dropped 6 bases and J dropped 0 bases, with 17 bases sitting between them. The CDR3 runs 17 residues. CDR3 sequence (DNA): TGTGCCAGTAGCATTCGAGGGGGGAACTCGAACACCGGGGAGCTGTTTTTT. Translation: CASSIRGGNSNTGELFF.

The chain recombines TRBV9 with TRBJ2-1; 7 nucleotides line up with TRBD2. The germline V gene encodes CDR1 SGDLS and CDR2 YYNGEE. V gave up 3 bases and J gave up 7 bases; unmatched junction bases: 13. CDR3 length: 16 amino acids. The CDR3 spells CASSETSLIIRNEQFF. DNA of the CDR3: TGTGCCAGCAGCGAGACTAGCCTTATAATTCGTAATGAGCAGTTCTTC.

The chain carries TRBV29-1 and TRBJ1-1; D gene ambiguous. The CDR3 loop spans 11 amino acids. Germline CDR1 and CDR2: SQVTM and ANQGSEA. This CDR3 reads CSTIVGTEAFF. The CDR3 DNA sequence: TGCAGTACGATAGTTGGCACTGAAGCTTTCTTT.

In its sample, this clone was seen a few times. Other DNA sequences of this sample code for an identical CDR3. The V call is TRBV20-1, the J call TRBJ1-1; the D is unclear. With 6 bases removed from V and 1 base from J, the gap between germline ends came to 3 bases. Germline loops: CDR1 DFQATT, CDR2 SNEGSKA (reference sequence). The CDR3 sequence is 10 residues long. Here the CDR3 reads CSARNTEAFF. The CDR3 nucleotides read TGCAGTGCACGGAACACTGAAGCTTTCTTT.

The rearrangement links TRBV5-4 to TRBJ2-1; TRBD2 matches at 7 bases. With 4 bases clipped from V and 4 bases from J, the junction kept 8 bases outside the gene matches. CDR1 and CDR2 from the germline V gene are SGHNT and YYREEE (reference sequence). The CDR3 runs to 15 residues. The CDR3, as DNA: TGTGCCAGCAGCCGGGCGGCGGGAGAGTACAATGAGCAGTTCTTC. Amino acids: CASSRAAGEYNEQFF.

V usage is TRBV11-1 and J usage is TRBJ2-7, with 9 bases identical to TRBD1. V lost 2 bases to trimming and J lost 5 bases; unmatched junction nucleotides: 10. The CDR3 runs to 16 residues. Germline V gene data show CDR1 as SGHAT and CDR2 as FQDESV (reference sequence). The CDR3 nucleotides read TGTGCCAGCAGCTTAACTCTCGGGACAGGGTCTAACGAGCAGTACTTC. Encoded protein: CASSLTLGTGSNEQYF.

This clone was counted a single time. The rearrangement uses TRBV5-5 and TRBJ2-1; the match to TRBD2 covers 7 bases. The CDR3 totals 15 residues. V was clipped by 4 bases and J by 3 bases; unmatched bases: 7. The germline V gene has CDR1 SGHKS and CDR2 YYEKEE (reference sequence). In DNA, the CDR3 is TGTGCCAGCAGCAGCGGGACTAAAAACTACAATGAGCAGTTCTTC. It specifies CASSSGTKNYNEQFF.

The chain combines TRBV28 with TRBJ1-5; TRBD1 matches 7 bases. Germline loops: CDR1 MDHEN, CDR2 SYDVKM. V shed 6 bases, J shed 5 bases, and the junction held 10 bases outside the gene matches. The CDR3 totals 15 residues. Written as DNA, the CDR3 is TGTGCCAGCAGCTATTCCAGGGGGTTCGATCAGCCCCAGCATTTT. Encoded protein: CASSYSRGFDQPQHF.

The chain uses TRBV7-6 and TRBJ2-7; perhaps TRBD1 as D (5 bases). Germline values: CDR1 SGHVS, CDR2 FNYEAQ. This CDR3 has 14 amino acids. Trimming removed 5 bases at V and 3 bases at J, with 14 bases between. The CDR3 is CASSRSRDLYEQYF. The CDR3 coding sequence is TGTGCCAGCAGCCGGTCCAGGGATCTCTACGAGCAGTACTTC.

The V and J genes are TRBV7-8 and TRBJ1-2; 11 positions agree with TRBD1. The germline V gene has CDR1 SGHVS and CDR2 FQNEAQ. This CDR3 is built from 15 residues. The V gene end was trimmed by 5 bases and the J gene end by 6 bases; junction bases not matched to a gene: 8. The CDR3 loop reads CASSLRGQGVNGYTF. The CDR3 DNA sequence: TGTGCCAGCAGCCTGAGGGGACAGGGGGTCAATGGCTACACCTTC.

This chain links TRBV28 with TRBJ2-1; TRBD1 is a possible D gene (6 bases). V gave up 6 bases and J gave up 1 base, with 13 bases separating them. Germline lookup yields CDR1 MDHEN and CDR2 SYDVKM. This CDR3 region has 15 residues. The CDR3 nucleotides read TGTGCCAGCAGGGTAGCAGGGGAATCCTACAATGAGCAGTTCTTC. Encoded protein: CASRVAGESYNEQFF.